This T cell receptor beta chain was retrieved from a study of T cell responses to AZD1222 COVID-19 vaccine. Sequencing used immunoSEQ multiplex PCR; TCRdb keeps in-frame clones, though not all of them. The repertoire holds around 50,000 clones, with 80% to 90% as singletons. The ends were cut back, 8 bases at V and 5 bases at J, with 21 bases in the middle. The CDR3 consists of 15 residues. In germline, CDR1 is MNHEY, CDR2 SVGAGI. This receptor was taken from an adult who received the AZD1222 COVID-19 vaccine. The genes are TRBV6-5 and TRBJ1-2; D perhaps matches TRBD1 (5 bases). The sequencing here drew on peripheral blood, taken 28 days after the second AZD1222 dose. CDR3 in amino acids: CASYSPGRGAYGYTF. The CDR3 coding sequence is TGTGCCAGCTACTCACCGGGCCGCGGGGCATATGGCTACACCTTC.